Included here is one T cell receptor beta chain sequence, with context. The data derive from a study of CD8 T cells in Susac syndrome. In contrast to the negatively isolated CD8+ and CD4+ T cells, TEMRA cells were FACS-enriched. RNA totalling about 0.5 to 1 ug underwent reverse transcription with random hexamers. Amplification of the TCR beta CDR3 was carried out by immunoSEQ multiplex PCR, which spanned a total of 54 Vbeta and 13 Jbeta segments. TCRdb reprocessed the immunoSEQ multiplex PCR reads with MiXCR, giving one entry per CDR3 protein. The sample includes 330,000 or so distinct CDR3 sequences, about 91% of them seen just once. CDR3 size: 14 residues. Trimming took 1 base from V and 4 from J, leaving 10 bases between them. Looked up from germline, CDR1 is SGHVS and CDR2 is FQNEAQ.

This chain joins TRBV7-8 and TRBJ1-2, with D unresolved. The sequenced material came from CD8+ T cells from PBMCs. This TCR was recovered from a human donor with multiple sclerosis. CDR3 coding DNA: TGTGCCAGCAGCTTAGTGGCGGCCCTCTATGGCTACACCTTC. This encodes CASSLVAALYGYTF.